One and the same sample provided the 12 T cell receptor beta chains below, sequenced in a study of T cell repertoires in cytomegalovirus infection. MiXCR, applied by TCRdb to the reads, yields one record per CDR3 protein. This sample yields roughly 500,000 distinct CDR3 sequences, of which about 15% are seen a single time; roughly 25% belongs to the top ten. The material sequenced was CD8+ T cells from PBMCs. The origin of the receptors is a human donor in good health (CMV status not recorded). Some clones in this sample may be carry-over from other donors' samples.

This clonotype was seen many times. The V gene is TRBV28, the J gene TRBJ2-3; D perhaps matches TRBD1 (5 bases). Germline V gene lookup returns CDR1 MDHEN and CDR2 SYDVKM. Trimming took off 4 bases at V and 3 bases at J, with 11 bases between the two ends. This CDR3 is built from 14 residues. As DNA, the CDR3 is TGTGCCAGCAGTTCGACAGAATCGACAGATACGCAGTATTTT. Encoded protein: CASSSTESTDTQYF.

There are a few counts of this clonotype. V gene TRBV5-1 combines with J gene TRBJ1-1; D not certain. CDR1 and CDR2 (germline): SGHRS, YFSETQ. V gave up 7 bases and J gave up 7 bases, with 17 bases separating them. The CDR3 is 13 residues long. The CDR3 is CASRPGTSDEAFF. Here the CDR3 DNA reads TGCGCCAGCCGGCCAGGAACTTCGGATGAAGCTTTCTTT.

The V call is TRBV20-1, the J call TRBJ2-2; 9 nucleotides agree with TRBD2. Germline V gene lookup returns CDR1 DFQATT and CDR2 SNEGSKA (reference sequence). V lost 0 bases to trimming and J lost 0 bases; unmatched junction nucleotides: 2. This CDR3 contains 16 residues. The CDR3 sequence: CSAREASGTNTGELFF. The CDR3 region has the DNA TGCAGTGCTAGAGAGGCTAGCGGGACGAACACCGGGGAGCTGTTTTTT.

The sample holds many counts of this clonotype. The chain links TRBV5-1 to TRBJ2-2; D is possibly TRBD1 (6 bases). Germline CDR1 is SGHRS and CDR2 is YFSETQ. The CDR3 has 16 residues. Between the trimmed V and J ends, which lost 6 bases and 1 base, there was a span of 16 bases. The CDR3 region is CASTPPWGQNTGELFF. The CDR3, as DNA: TGCGCCAGCACTCCCCCCTGGGGGCAGAACACCGGGGAGCTGTTTTTT.

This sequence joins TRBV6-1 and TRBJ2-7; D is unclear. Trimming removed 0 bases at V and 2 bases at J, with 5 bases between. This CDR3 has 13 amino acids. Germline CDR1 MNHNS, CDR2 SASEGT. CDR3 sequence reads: CASSEAWTYEQYF. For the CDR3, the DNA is TGTGCCAGCAGTGAAGCTTGGACCTACGAGCAGTACTTC.

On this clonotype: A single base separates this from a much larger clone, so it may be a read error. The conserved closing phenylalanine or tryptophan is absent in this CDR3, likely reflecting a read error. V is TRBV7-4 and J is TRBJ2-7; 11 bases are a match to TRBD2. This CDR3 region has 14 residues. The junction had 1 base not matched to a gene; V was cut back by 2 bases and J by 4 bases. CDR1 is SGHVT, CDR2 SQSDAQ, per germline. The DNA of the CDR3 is TGTGCCAGCAGCTTAATAGCGGGAGGGTACGAGCAGTACTTA. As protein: CASSLIAGGYEQYL.

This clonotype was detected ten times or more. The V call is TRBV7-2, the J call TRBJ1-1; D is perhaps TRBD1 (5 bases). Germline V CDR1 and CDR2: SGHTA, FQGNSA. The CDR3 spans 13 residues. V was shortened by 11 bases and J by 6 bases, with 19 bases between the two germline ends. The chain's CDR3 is CAASRGVVAEAFF. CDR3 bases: TGTGCCGCTTCCCGGGGGGTGGTCGCTGAAGCTTTCTTT.

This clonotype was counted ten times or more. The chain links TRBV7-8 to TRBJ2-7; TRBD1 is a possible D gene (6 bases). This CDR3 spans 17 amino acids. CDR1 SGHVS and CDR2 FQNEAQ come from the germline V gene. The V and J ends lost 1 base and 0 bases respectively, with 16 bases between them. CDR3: CASSLDFQGSNSYEQYF. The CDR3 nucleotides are TGTGCCAGCAGCTTAGACTTCCAGGGGAGCAACTCCTACGAGCAGTACTTC. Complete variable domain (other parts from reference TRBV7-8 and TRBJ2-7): GAGVSQSPRYKVAKRGQDVALRCDPISGHVSLFWYQQALGQGPEFLTYFQNEAQLDKSGLPSDRFFAERPEGSVSTLKIQRTQQEDSAVYLCASSLDFQGSNSYEQYFGPGTRLTVT.

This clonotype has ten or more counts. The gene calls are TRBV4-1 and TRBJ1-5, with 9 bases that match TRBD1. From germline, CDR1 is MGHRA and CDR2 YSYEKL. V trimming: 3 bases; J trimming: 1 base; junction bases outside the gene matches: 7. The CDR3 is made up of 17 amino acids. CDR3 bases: TGCGCCAGCAGCCATACGGGACAGGGTGGAAGCAATCAGCCCCAGCATTTT. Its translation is CASSHTGQGGSNQPQHF.

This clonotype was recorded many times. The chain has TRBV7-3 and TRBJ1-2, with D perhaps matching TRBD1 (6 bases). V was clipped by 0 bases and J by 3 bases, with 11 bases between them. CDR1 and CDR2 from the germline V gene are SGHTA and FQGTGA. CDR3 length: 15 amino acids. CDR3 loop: CASSLTRTAYYGYTF. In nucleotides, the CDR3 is TGTGCCAGCAGCTTAACGAGGACAGCTTACTATGGCTACACCTTC.

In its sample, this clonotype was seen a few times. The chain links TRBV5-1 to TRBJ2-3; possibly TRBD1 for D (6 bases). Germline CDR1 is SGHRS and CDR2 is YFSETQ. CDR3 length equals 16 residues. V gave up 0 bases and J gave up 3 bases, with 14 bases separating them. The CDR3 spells CASSLASGAPTDTQYF. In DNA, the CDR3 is TGCGCCAGCAGCTTGGCCTCAGGGGCCCCTACAGATACGCAGTATTTT.

In DNA, the CDR3 is TGTGCCAGCAGTTTTAGGGCTATTCCTAAGGTGGTGGAAGTGGCTTTCTTT. Its translation: CASSFRAIPKVVEVAFF. The V gene is TRBV27, the J gene TRBJ1-1; the D is unclear. Trimming took 3 bases from V and 11 from J, leaving 28 bases between them. The V gene's germline CDR1 is MNHEY and CDR2 SMNVEV (reference sequence). The CDR3 is 17 amino acids.